This entry is about one T cell receptor (beta chain). The study counted Cohort 3 donors as recovered given two negative PCRs, clearance, or symptom resolution. Trimming stripped 8 bases from V and 11 bases from J, with 13 bases between. CDR1 and CDR2 from the germline V gene are SGHVS and FQNEAQ. The CDR3 spans 12 residues. Authors' analysis steps: It was from reference gene primer amplification that nucleated cell counts were estimated. Using immunoSEQ multiplex PCR, the repertoire was profiled, and TCRdb retains in-frame clones only, with some absent. From that table come the V and J calls and clone size; the DNA was used to work out D and trimming. The table shows over 150,000 clones, with about 88% occurring only once. This sample was taken from a study of blood T cell repertoires in COVID-19. Study at large: Sample material is recorded as cDNA or gDNA derived from T cells, B-cell-depleted T cells, or PBMCs.

This chain uses TRBV7-8 with TRBJ1-6; tentatively, D is TRBD1 (5 bases). The sequence derives from a young woman who had recovered from COVID-19. Sequencing was done on a sample of PBMCs or T cells enriched from blood (not recorded which). Here the CDR3 DNA reads TGTGCCAGCGGGAACTCGGGGGCACCCCTCCACTTT. It codes for CASGNSGAPLHF.